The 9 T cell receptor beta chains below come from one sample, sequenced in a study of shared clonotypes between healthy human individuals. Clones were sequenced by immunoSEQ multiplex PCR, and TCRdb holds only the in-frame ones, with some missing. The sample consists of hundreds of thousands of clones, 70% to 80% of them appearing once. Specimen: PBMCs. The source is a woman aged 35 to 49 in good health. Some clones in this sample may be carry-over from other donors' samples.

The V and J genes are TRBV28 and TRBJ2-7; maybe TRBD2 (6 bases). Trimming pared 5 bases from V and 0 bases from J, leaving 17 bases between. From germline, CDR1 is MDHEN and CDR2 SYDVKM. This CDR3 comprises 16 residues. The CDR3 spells CASSEAGSGASYEQYF. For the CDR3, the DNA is TGTGCCAGCAGTGAGGCCGGGAGTGGGGCCTCCTACGAGCAGTACTTC.

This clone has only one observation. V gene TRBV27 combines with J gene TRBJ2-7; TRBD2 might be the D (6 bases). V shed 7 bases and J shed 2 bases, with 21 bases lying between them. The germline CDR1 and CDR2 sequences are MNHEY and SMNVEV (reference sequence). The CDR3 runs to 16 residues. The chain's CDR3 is CASTPSRVAAPYEQYF. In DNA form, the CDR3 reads TGTGCCAGCACCCCTAGCCGGGTAGCGGCTCCCTACGAGCAGTACTTC.

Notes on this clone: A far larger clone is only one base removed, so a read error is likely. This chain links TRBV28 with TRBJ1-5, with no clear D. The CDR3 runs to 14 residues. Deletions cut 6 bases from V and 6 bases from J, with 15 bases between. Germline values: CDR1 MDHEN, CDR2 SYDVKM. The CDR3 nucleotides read TGTGCCAGCAGGAATCTCTCGATAGGTCAGCCCCAGCATTTT. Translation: CASRNLSIGQPQHF.

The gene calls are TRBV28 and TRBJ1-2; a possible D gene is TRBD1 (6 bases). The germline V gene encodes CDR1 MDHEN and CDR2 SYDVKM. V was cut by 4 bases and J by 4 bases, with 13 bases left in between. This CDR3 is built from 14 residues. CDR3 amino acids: CASSSPTGSYGYTF. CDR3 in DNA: TGTGCCAGCAGTTCACCGACAGGCTCCTATGGCTACACCTTC.

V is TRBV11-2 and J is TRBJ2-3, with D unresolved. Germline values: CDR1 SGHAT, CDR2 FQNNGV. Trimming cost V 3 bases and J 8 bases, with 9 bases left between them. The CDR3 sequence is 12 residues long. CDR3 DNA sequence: TGTGCCAGCAGCTTCCCTATGGGTACGCAGTATTTT. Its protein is CASSFPMGTQYF.

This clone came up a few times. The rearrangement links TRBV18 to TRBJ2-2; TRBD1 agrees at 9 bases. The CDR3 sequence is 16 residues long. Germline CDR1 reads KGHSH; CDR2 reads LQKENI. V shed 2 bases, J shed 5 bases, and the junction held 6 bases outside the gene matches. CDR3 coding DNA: TGTGCCAGCTCACCAACAGGGGGCTTTGCTACCGGGGAGCTGTTTTTT. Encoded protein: CASSPTGGFATGELFF.

The CDR3, as DNA: TGCGCCAGCAGCTTAGGAGCAATTGGGGAGACCCAGTACTTC. Translation: CASSLGAIGETQYF. The rearrangement joins TRBV5-1 to TRBJ2-5; D is unresolved. The CDR3 runs to 14 residues. Germline-derived CDR1 and CDR2 are SGHRS and YFSETQ. Trimming removed 2 bases from V and 5 bases from J, with 13 bases in between. Filled out from reference TRBV5-1 and TRBJ2-5, the complete variable domain reads KAGVTQTPRYLIKTRGQQVTLSCSPISGHRSVSWYQQTPGQGLQFLFEYFSETQRNKGNFPGRFSGRQFSNSRSEMNVSTLELGDSALYLCASSLGAIGETQYFGPGTRLLVL.

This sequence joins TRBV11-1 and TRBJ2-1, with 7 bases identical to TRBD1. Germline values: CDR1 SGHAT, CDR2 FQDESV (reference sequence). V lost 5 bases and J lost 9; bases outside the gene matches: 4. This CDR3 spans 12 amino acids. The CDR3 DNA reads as TGTGCCAGCAGCCTCGACAGGGCTGAGCAGTTCTTC. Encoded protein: CASSLDRAEQFF.

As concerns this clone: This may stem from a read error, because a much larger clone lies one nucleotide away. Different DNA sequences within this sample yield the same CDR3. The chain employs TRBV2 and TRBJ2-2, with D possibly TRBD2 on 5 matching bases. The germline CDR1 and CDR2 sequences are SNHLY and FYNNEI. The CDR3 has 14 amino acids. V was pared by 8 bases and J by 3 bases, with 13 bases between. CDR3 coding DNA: TGTGCCAGCTCCGCGGACTTTGACACCGGGGAGCTGTTTTTT. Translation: CASSADFDTGELFF.